The source of this T cell receptor beta chain is a study of blood T cell repertoires in COVID-19. Study background: Collection of acute and convalescent COVID-19 samples took place in the United States, Italy and Spain. PBMCs, B-cell-depleted T cells, or T cells were the source of the cDNA or gDNA that made up the material.

CDR1 and CDR2 (germline): MNHNY, SVGAGI (reference sequence). V dropped 11 bases and J dropped 4 bases, with 17 bases sitting between them. The length of the CDR3 is 13 residues. This clone appeared once. The authors' processing: Reference gene primer amplification gave nucleated cell count estimates. TCRdb's copy holds only in-frame clones and misses some; the assay was immunoSEQ multiplex PCR. V, J and clone size are those of that table, while D and trimming were read from the DNA. The sample consists of over 20,000 clones, more than 70% of them appearing once. The receptor was isolated from a human donor in a cohort sampled during active COVID-19. The J gene is TRBJ1-1, the V gene TRBV6-6; possibly TRBD1 for D (5 bases). Sequenced: peripheral blood. CDR3 in amino acids: CAASGAWVTEAFF. CDR3 in DNA: TGTGCCGCTAGCGGGGCTTGGGTCACTGAAGCTTTCTTT.